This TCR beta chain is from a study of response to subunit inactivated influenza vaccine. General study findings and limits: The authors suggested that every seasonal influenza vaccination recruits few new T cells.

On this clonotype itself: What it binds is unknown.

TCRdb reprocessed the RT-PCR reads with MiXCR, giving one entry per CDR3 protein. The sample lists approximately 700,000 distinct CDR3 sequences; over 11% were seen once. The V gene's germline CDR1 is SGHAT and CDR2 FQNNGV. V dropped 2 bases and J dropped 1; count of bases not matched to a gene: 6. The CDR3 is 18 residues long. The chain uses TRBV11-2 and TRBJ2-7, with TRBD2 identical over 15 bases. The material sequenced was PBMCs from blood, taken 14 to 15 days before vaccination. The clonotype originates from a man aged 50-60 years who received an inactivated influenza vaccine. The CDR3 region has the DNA TGTGCCAGCAGCTTAAACGGGACTAGCGGGAGGTTTTCCTACGAGCAGTACTTC. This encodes CASSLNGTSGRFSYEQYF.